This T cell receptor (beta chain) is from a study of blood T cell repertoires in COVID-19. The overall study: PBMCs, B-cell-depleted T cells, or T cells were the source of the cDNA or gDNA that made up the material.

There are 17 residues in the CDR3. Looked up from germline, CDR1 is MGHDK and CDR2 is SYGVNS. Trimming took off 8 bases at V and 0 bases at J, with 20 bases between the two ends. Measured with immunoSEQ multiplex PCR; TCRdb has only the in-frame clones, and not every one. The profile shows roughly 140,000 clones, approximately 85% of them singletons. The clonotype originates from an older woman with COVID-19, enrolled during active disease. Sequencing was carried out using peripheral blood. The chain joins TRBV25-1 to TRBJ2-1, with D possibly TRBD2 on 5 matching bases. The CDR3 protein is CASENPRTFSSYNEQFF. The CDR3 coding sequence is TGTGCCAGCGAAAACCCCCGGACTTTCAGCTCCTACAATGAGCAGTTCTTC.